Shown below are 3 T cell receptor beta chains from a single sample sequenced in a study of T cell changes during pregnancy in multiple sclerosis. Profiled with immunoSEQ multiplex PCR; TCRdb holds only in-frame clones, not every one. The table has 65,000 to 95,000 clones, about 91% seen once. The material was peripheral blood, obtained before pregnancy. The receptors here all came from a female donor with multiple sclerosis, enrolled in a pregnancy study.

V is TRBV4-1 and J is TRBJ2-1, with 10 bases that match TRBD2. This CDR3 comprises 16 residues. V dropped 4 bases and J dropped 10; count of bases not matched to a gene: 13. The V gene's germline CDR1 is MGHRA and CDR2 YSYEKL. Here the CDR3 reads CASSPPIAGGLVEQFF. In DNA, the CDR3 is TGCGCCAGCAGCCCACCTATAGCGGGGGGCCTGGTGGAGCAGTTCTTC.

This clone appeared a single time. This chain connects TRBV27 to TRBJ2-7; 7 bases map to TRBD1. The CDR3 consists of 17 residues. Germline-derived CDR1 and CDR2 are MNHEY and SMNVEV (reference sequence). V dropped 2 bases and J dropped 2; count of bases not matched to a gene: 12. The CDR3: CASSLTNSGTDTYEQYF. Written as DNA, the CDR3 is TGTGCCAGCAGTTTAACAAACTCCGGGACAGACACCTACGAGCAGTACTTC.

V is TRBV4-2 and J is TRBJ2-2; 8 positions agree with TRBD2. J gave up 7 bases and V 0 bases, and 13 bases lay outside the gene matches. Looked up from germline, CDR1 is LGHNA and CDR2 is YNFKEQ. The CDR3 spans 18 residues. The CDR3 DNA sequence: TGTGCCAGCAGCCAAGATCCTGGGACTAGAAATGCCGGCGGGGAGCTGTTTTTT. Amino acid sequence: CASSQDPGTRNAGGELFF.